These 2 T cell receptor beta chains originate from one sample sequenced in a study of siplizumab effects on memory and regulatory T cells. Only in-frame clones appear in the TCRdb table, and some are missing; sequencing was by immunoSEQ multiplex PCR. Of 99,000 or so clones listed, about 92% are singletons. Material for sequencing was CD4+ T cells sorted from blood. The receptors originated from a human donor in good health.

The V call is TRBV27, the J call TRBJ1-4; maybe TRBD1 (6 bases). This CDR3 comprises 14 residues. Trimming shortened V by 5 bases and J by 6 bases, and 13 bases separated the two germline ends. The V gene's germline CDR1 is MNHEY and CDR2 SMNVEV (reference sequence). CDR3 amino acids: CASSKQGHHEKLFF. The CDR3 DNA reads as TGTGCCAGCAGTAAACAGGGCCATCATGAAAAACTGTTTTTT.

V and J are TRBV9 and TRBJ1-6; D is ambiguous. The CDR3 has 14 amino acids. The germline V gene has CDR1 SGDLS and CDR2 YYNGEE. The germline V and J ends were trimmed by 2 bases and 9 bases, with 12 bases remaining between them. The CDR3 DNA reads TGTGCCAGCAGCGTGAATAGGGAGGGTTCACCCCTCCACTTT. It yields the protein CASSVNREGSPLHF.